These T cell receptor beta chains were read from a single sample in a study of blood T cell repertoires in COVID-19. Sequenced by immunoSEQ multiplex PCR; TCRdb stores in-frame clones only, minus some. In the table there are about 310,000 clones, around 87% of which are singletons. Sequenced material: peripheral blood. Source of these receptors: a woman aged 45-65 years who had recovered from COVID-19. CDR3s include the opening cysteine and the closing phenylalanine or tryptophan. Fields, in order: J gene, V gene, clone size, D gene, CDR3 protein, CDR3 DNA. A D gene is named only where the DNA matches it firmly. Rows may omit the clone size; those that give it use once, few, many or a size class.

TRBJ1-2	TRBV29-1	NA	TRBD1	CSVRDRGNYGYTF	TGCAGCGTACGGGACAGGGGAAACTATGGCTACACCTTC
TRBJ2-5	TRBV24-1	NA	TRBD1	CATSVPGGETQYF	TGTGCCACCAGTGTCCCAGGGGGAGAGACCCAGTACTTC
TRBJ1-4	TRBV5-6	NA	NA	CASSLNEKLFF	TGTGCCAGCAGCCTCAATGAAAAACTGTTTTTT
TRBJ1-6	TRBV3-1/TRBV3-2	NA	NA	CASSQDQISYNSPLHF	TGTGCCAGCAGCCAAGATCAGATCTCCTATAATTCACCCCTCCACTTT
TRBJ1-1	TRBV7-9	NA	NA	CASRSVGGEAFF	TGTGCCAGCAGATCCGTCGGGGGTGAAGCTTTCTTT
TRBJ1-6	TRBV30	few	NA	CAWSAGTPTNSPLHF	TGTGCCTGGAGTGCAGGGACACCAACTAATTCACCCCTCCACTTT
TRBJ1-6	TRBV27	NA	NA	CASSYTRMNSPLHF	TGTGCCAGCAGTTATACCAGGATGAATTCACCCCTCCACTTT
TRBJ1-1	TRBV30	NA	NA	CAWIPPGRGNTEAFF	TGTGCCTGGATCCCTCCGGGCAGGGGGAACACTGAAGCTTTCTTT
TRBJ2-7	TRBV11-2	NA	NA	CASSPEALHSYEQYF	TGTGCCAGCAGCCCTGAAGCGCTGCACTCCTACGAGCAGTACTTC
TRBJ1-2	TRBV19	NA	TRBD1	CASSPDRRYGYTF	TGTGCCAGTAGCCCGGACAGGCGCTATGGCTACACCTTC
TRBJ2-1	TRBV28	NA	TRBD1	CASSLPPFGQGSYNEQFF	TGTGCCAGCAGTTTACCGCCTTTCGGACAGGGTTCCTACAATGAGCAGTTCTTC
TRBJ2-1	TRBV28	NA	NA	CASSPRGSYNEQFF	TGTGCCAGCAGCCCCAGGGGCTCCTACAATGAGCAGTTCTTC
TRBJ1-1	TRBV3-1/TRBV3-2	NA	NA	CASSQGGYENTEAFF	TGTGCCAGCAGCCAAGGAGGGTACGAGAACACTGAAGCTTTCTTT
TRBJ2-2	TRBV9	NA	TRBD2	CASSPRGSGGARSGELFF	TGTGCCAGCAGCCCTAGGGGTAGCGGGGGGGCCCGGTCCGGGGAGCTGTTTTTT
TRBJ2-5	TRBV11-3	once	TRBD2	CASSKGTSGQETQYF	TGTGCCAGCAGCAAAGGGACTAGCGGCCAAGAGACCCAGTACTTC
TRBJ2-1	TRBV6-4	NA	TRBD2	CASSDLTSGVGEQFF	TGTGCCAGCAGTGACTTAACTAGCGGGGTCGGTGAGCAGTTCTTC
TRBJ2-1	TRBV9	NA	TRBD2	CASSVISGGALDEQFF	TGTGCCAGCAGCGTAATAAGCGGGGGGGCTCTTGATGAGCAGTTCTTC
TRBJ2-7	TRBV5-6	few	NA	CASSDGISYEQYF	TGTGCCAGCAGCGACGGGATCTCCTACGAGCAGTACTTC
TRBJ2-3	TRBV5-6	NA	TRBD1	CASREATGVLDTQYF	TGTGCCAGCAGAGAGGCGACAGGGGTGTTGGATACGCAGTATTTT
TRBJ2-7	TRBV2	NA	TRBD1	CASKGQISSYEQYF	TGTGCCAGCAAGGGACAGATAAGCTCCTACGAGCAGTACTTC
TRBJ2-7	TRBV3-1/TRBV3-2	NA	TRBD1	CASSRGTGEAYEQYF	TGTGCCAGCAGCCGAGGGACAGGGGAGGCCTACGAGCAGTACTTC
TRBJ1-2	TRBV28	NA	NA	CASSSSGAGNYGYTF	TGTGCCAGCAGTTCCTCTGGGGCGGGGAACTATGGCTACACCTTC
TRBJ1-4	TRBV24-1	once	TRBD1	CATSTGTEKLFF	TGTGCCACCTCGACAGGGACTGAAAAACTGTTTTTT
TRBJ1-1	TRBV6-5	NA	TRBD1	CASSYSGQGTTEAFF	TGTGCCAGCAGTTACTCCGGACAGGGGACCACTGAAGCTTTCTTT
TRBJ1-5	TRBV19	NA	TRBD1	CASRGQGYSNQPQHF	TGTGCCAGTAGGGGACAGGGGTATAGCAATCAGCCCCAGCATTTT
TRBJ2-1	TRBV29-1	NA	NA	CSGASGQGNEQFF	TGCAGCGGGGCGAGTGGGCAGGGAAATGAGCAGTTCTTC
TRBJ2-1	TRBV7-2	NA	NA	CASSFSGEQFF	TGTGCCAGCAGCTTCTCGGGTGAGCAGTTCTTC
TRBJ2-7	TRBV10-3	NA	TRBD1	CAIRDRGNSYEQYF	TGTGCCATCAGGGACAGGGGGAATTCCTACGAGCAGTACTTC
TRBJ2-3	TRBV12-3/TRBV12-4	NA	NA	CASSLTATDTQYF	TGTGCCAGCAGCTTAACAGCTACAGATACGCAGTATTTT
TRBJ1-1	TRBV6-5	few	NA	CASSSVQRNTEAFF	TGTGCCAGCAGTTCCGTACAACGGAACACTGAAGCTTTCTTT
TRBJ2-1	TRBV25-1	few	NA	CASSSAGGDNEQFF	TGTGCCAGCAGTAGCGCCGGAGGGGACAATGAGCAGTTCTTC
TRBJ2-7	TRBV10-1	NA	NA	CASSYGQTYEQYF	TGCGCCAGCAGTTACGGACAGACCTACGAGCAGTACTTC
TRBJ2-7	TRBV7-2	NA	NA	CASSFESGDIYEQYF	TGTGCCAGCAGCTTTGAGTCGGGAGATATATACGAGCAGTACTTC
TRBJ2-7	TRBV30	few	NA	CAWNRGGPLVQQYF	TGTGCCTGGAACCGGGGAGGTCCCCTAGTCCAGCAGTACTTC
TRBJ1-1	TRBV27	NA	NA	CASSLQGYTEAFF	TGTGCCAGCAGTCTACAGGGATACACTGAAGCTTTCTTT
TRBJ1-5	TRBV6-2/TRBV6-3	NA	NA	CASSYVDQPQHF	TGTGCCAGCAGCTATGTAGATCAGCCCCAGCATTTT
TRBJ2-7	TRBV7-2	NA	NA	CASSLGWTASYEQYF	TGTGCCAGCAGCTTAGGGTGGACAGCTTCCTACGAGCAGTACTTC
TRBJ2-2	TRBV28	NA	NA	CASSTPGTGELFF	TGTGCCAGCAGTACCCCGGGCACCGGGGAGCTGTTTTTT
TRBJ2-2	TRBV10-3	NA	TRBD2	CAISDLAGGGELFF	TGTGCCATCAGTGACCTAGCGGGAGGAGGGGAGCTGTTTTTT
TRBJ1-2	TRBV28	once	NA	CASRERASEDYTF	TGTGCCAGCAGGGAGCGGGCCTCTGAGGACTACACCTTC
TRBJ2-7	TRBV28	NA	TRBD2	CASSFLAGVYEQYF	TGTGCCAGCAGTTTCCTAGCGGGAGTGTACGAGCAGTACTTC
TRBJ1-4	TRBV28	NA	NA	CASSTVPLGEKLFF	TGTGCCAGCAGTACGGTCCCACTAGGGGAAAAACTGTTTTTT
TRBJ2-7	TRBV7-9	NA	TRBD1	CASSGQGVYEQYF	TGTGCCAGCTCAGGACAGGGGGTCTACGAGCAGTACTTC
TRBJ2-5	TRBV9	NA	TRBD1	CASSVSGTGGLETQYF	TGTGCCAGCAGCGTATCCGGGACAGGGGGCTTGGAGACCCAGTACTTC
TRBJ1-1	TRBV5-6	NA	NA	CASPLPGAFF	TGTGCCAGCCCCCTCCCCGGAGCTTTCTTT
TRBJ2-1	TRBV25-1	NA	NA	CASSDYAVAQFF	TGTGCCAGCAGTGATTACGCAGTCGCGCAGTTCTTC